These T cell receptor beta chains were read from a single sample in a study of spatial heterogeneity in lung cancer. A single record per CDR3 protein comes from TCRdb applying MiXCR to the 5' RACE reads. This sample carries roughly 15,000 distinct CDR3 sequences, 4.7% of them seen once, and the ten largest clones take around 20%. The source was lung tumor tissue, collected at surgery. Receptors originate from a female donor with early-stage non-small cell lung cancer. Both conserved end residues are part of each CDR3. D genes are given only for firm matches. The listing skips clone size in some rows; elsewhere it reads once, few, many or a size class.

-,many,TRBV28,TRBJ1-2,TGTGCCAGCAGTTTATCACAGTATGGCTACACCTTC,CASSLSQYGYTF
-,medium-sized,TRBV11-2,TRBJ2-7,TGTGCCAGCAGTTACCTGGAAGGGGGCTACGAGCAGTACTTC,CASSYLEGGYEQYF
TRBD2,many,TRBV2,TRBJ2-1,TGTGCCAGCAGCAAGGCGGTCGGCGGGGGGTTTCGCTCCTACAATGAGCAGTTCTTC,CASSKAVGGGFRSYNEQFF
TRBD1,many,TRBV15,TRBJ1-1,TGTGCCACCAGCAGAGATACCCGGACAGGGAGCGAAGCTTTCTTT,CATSRDTRTGSEAFF
-,many,TRBV3-1,TRBJ1-1,TGTGCCAGCAGCCAAGTTTTGAGCATGAACACTGAAGCTTTCTTT,CASSQVLSMNTEAFF
TRBD1,many,TRBV16,TRBJ1-3,TGTGCCAGCAGCCCGGACAGGGGGAACACCATATATTTT,CASSPDRGNTIYF
-,many,TRBV5-6,TRBJ2-5,TGTGCCAGCAGCCAGACAATGTCCCAAGAGACCCAGTACTTC,CASSQTMSQETQYF
-,medium-sized,TRBV27,TRBJ2-7,TGTGCCAGCAATAAAGGGGGTTTTGGGAGAAACGAGCAGTACTTC,CASNKGGFGRNEQYF
-,many,TRBV18,TRBJ2-7,TGTGCCAGCTCACTAAGATCACAGCCTTACGAGCAGTACTTC,CASSLRSQPYEQYF
-,many,TRBV15,TRBJ1-6,TGTGCCACCAGCAGAGAGAATGATTTTAATTCACCCCTCCACTTT,CATSRENDFNSPLHF
-,medium-sized,TRBV20-1,TRBJ2-1,TGCAGTGCTAACCCCTCGGGCCTGAGCTCCTACAATGAGCAGTTCTTC,CSANPSGLSSYNEQFF
-,many,TRBV4-1,TRBJ1-5,TGCGCCAGCAGCCGATCTGGTAGCAATCAGCCCCAGCATTTT,CASSRSGSNQPQHF
-,few,TRBV4-2,TRBJ2-2,TGTGCCAGCAGCCCGTCTCCAGGGAAGCGGACCGGGGAGCTGTTTTTT,CASSPSPGKRTGELFF
-,many,TRBV28,TRBJ2-5,TGTGCCAGCAGCTTTGTCAGCGGGACAGAGGGGGAGACCCAGTACTTC,CASSFVSGTEGETQYF
-,many,TRBV12-3/TRBV12-4,TRBJ2-3,TGTGCCAGCAGTTTAGACCTACCAGATACGCAGTATTTT,CASSLDLPDTQYF
-,many,TRBV6-2/TRBV6-3,TRBJ2-3,TGTGCCAGCAGTTTTTTTTATACGCAGTATTTT,CASSFFYTQYF
TRBD1,many,TRBV14,TRBJ2-1,TGTGCCAGCAGCCTTTTGACAGGGGCTGCGCAGTTCTTC,CASSLLTGAAQFF
TRBD2,many,TRBV2,TRBJ2-3,TGTGCCAGCACCGAAGTGGTAGCGGGGCGGTCTAGCACAGATACGCAGTATTTT,CASTEVVAGRSSTDTQYF
-,many,TRBV12-3/TRBV12-4,TRBJ1-5,TGTGCCAGCAGTGCTATCAGAGGGGGTAATAGCAATCAGCCCCAGCATTTT,CASSAIRGGNSNQPQHF
-,-,TRBV18,TRBJ2-5,TGTGCCAGCTCACCAATGCTCCAAGAGACCCAGTACTTC,CASSPMLQETQYF
-,many,TRBV7-8,TRBJ2-1,TGTGCCAGCAGCTTAGGGTCCGGGACACCCCTCAATGAGCAGTTCTTC,CASSLGSGTPLNEQFF
-,many,TRBV3-1,TRBJ2-3,TGTGCCAGCAGCCAAGATACCACTAGAGGGAGGAATACGCAGTATTTT,CASSQDTTRGRNTQYF
-,many,TRBV20-1,TRBJ1-3,TGCAGTCTAAGGATCGGAAACACCATATATTTT,CSLRIGNTIYF
TRBD2,few,TRBV5-5,TRBJ2-3,TGTGCCAGCAGCCTCCTGAGCGGACTAGGCACAGATACGCAGTATTTT,CASSLLSGLGTDTQYF
TRBD1,many,TRBV6-5,TRBJ1-6,TGTGCCAGCAGTCAAAACAGGGGGCGGAATTCACCCCTCCACTTT,CASSQNRGRNSPLHF